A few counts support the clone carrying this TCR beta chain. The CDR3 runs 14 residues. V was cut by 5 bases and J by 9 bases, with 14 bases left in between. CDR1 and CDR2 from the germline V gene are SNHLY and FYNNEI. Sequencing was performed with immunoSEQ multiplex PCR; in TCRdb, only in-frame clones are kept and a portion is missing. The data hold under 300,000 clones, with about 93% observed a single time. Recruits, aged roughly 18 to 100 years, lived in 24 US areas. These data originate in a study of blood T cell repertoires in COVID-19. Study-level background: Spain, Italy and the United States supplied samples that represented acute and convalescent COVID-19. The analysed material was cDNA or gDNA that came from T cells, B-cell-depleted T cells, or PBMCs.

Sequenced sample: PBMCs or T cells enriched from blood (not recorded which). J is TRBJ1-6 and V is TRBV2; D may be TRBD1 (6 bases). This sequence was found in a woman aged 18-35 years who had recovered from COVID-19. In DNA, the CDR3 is TGTGCCAGCAGTTACAGGGCTGTTGGTTCACCCCTCCACTTT. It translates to CASSYRAVGSPLHF.